This T cell receptor beta chain derives from a study of T cells in pancreatic ductal adenocarcinoma. Findings and limits, study-wide: The resected cohort was biased toward the minority with early-stage disease. Tumor and blood clonality did not differ significantly, about 0.1 versus 0.07. Tumor-versus-blood clonality comparisons may be biased toward lower tumor diversity.

About this clone itself: Its specificity is not known.

Surgery without prior neoadjuvant therapy was the treatment of the selected pancreatic ductal adenocarcinoma patients. Germline CDR1 is SGHDT and CDR2 is YYEEEE. V was shortened by 1 base and J by 4 bases, with 3 bases between the two germline ends. The CDR3 extends over 11 amino acids. Repertoires were generated with immunoSEQ multiplex PCR, while TCRdb's copy carries only in-frame clones and drops some. The sample holds 16,000 or so clones; under 95% are singletons and the top ten take 15% to 20%. The chain links TRBV5-6 to TRBJ2-7; D unresolved. This sequence was found in a human donor with pancreatic ductal adenocarcinoma. The sample was PBMCs. CDR3: CASSLYYEQYF. Here the CDR3 DNA reads TGTGCCAGCAGCTTGTATTACGAGCAGTACTTC. Full variable domain (rest looked up from reference TRBV5-6 and TRBJ2-7): DAGVTQSPTHLIKTRGQQVTLRCSPKSGHDTVSWYQQALGQGPQFIFQYYEEEERQRGNFPDRFSGHQFPNYSSELNVNALLLGDSALYLCASSLYYEQYFGPGTRLTVT.